This entry features one T cell receptor (beta chain) sequence. TCRdb itself ran the reads through MiXCR, one entry per CDR3 protein. The table records 290,000 or so distinct CDR3 sequences, around 25% of them present only once. The data derive from a study of T cell repertoires in cytomegalovirus infection. This CDR3 has 14 amino acids. Trimming at V came to 3 bases and at J to 6 bases, leaving 5 bases not matched to a gene. Germline CDR1 SGHTA, CDR2 FQGTGA. The receptor was derived from a human donor in good health (CMV status not recorded). Some clones in this sample may be carry-over from other donors' samples. Sequenced: PBMCs. The gene calls are TRBV7-3 and TRBJ2-1; 7 nucleotides agree with TRBD2. The CDR3 loop reads CASSFTGTTNEQFF. For the CDR3, the DNA is TGTGCCAGCAGCTTCACCGGGACTACCAATGAGCAGTTCTTC.